The following is a TCR beta chain sequence with its context. The antigen it recognizes is unknown. Per-base quality was not reported, and no clone a single base away is much larger than it. Inclusive of the bounding cysteine and phenylalanine, the CDR3 is 12 residues long. CDR3 DNA only is kept here, 36 bases in frame from base 1. Cut back by 4 bases and 3 bases, the V and J ends lie 4 bases apart. From a lookup of the germline V gene, CDR1 and CDR2 are MDHEN and SYDVKM. This record comes from a study of T cell responses to AZD1222 COVID-19 vaccine (TCRdb year 2021). Broadly, across the study: TCR sequencing covered more than 230 trial participants: nearly 210 given two doses of AZD1222 and about 26 given two doses of MenACWY control vaccine. Enrollment into the trials was organized by age into subgroups of 18-55, 56-69 and 70-plus years, and those subgroups contained roughly 140, 27 and 60 TCR-sequenced participants, respectively. Results the study describes overall, beyond this receptor: Most participants were white British and females outnumbered males, and the authors suggested that clonal diversity may have been underestimated. Vaccine-associated CD4 TCRs spanned the whole spike protein, with dominant responses in regions 160-218 and 743-854. Conclusions about previously exposed vaccinees were limited because only a handful of AZD1222 recipients were SARS-CoV-2 seropositive at baseline. Because no day 14 peak-response samples were available, repertoires were characterized only after the peak T cell response. In the small 56-69-year group, the increase in depth fell short of significance, most likely because of low power. A significant rise in spike-specific TCR breadth and depth was observed after two AZD1222 doses relative to day 0 and relative to MenACWY recipients. Epitopes outside the regions mutated in the B.1.351 and B.1.1.7 variants were reportedly recognized by nearly half of the unique spike-specific TCRs.

The CDR3 regions of human TCRbeta chains were analyzed by immunosequencing. The source study handled its data this way. TCRs in the repertoires were compared against a reference library of SARS-CoV-2-specific TCRs that had been generated with the MIRA antigen-specificity platform. Breadth meant the fraction of unique TCRs that were SARS-CoV-2-associated, whereas depth meant the fraction of total T cells that were SARS-CoV-2-associated. Using the MIRA data, each spike-specific TCR was mapped to the spike region that the TCR reacts to and placed in a CD4 or CD8 class. Log10-transformed breadth and depth values were compared by one-way ANOVA with Sidak's multiple comparisons tests. Entries here come from immuneACCESS through TCRdb and include only in-frame sequences with V and J called. Some clones fail to appear in such tables; in the studies checked, an unresolved V gene covers under half of the shortfall, and the cause of the remainder is unknown. D and trimming were read from the DNA, whereas the V and J calls and clone size are those reported in that table. Present in this sample are more than 100,000 clones, approximately 86% of which were seen just once. The ten biggest clones cover 2% to 3% of the sample.

The intended sense of this specimen's time point label: about 28 days (+/-7) after the second vaccine dose. AZD1222 recipients with second doses at about 4 weeks or about 12 weeks were pooled, because spike-specific TCR depth and breadth did not differ between schedules. Samples from vaccinated people were obtained from the UK trials COV001 and COV002, which included a single-blind randomized controlled phase 2/3 trial of AZD1222 (ChAdOx1 nCoV-19) in healthy adults. For TCRbeta chain sequencing, PBMC samples from trial participants were taken at day 0 and at day 28 after the second dose. The source material was peripheral blood, sampled 28 days after the second AZD1222 dose. The receptor comes from an adult who received the AZD1222 COVID-19 vaccine. Recombination joined TRBV28 with TRBJ1-3; no D gene can be assigned with confidence. The DNA reads as follows: TGTGCCAGCAGTTACGGTGGAAACACCATATATTTT. It translates as CASSYGGNTIYF.